These 9 T cell receptor beta chains came from one sample sequenced in a study of T cell responses to AZD1222 COVID-19 vaccine. Clones were sequenced by immunoSEQ multiplex PCR, and TCRdb holds only the in-frame ones, with some missing. The sample contains about 180,000 clones, 70% to 90% of which appear only once. The input for sequencing was peripheral blood, taken on day 0 of AZD1222 vaccination. The receptor source for this set is an adult in good health.

The rearrangement links TRBV28 to TRBJ1-5; D perhaps matches TRBD1 (6 bases). V was pared by 2 bases and J by 2 bases, with 10 bases between. The CDR3 length is 15 residues. The V gene's germline CDR1 is MDHEN and CDR2 SYDVKM. In DNA form, the CDR3 reads TGTGCCAGCAGTTTAGTTGGGGGGCGCAATCAGCCCCAGCATTTT. Translation: CASSLVGGRNQPQHF.

The chain combines TRBV4-3 with TRBJ2-2; D is uncertain. The CDR3 loop spans 12 amino acids. V gave up 3 bases and J gave up 5 bases, with 4 bases separating them. Germline V gives CDR1 LGHNA, CDR2 YSLEER. The CDR3 region is CASSQLTGELFF. DNA for the CDR3: TGCGCCAGCAGCCAGTTAACCGGGGAGCTGTTTTTT.

The chain combines TRBV30 with TRBJ2-2, with 7 nucleotides matching TRBD1. V dropped 2 bases and J dropped 2; count of bases not matched to a gene: 8. Germline lookup yields CDR1 GTSNPN and CDR2 SVGIG (reference sequence). This CDR3 has 16 residues. In nucleotides, the CDR3 is TGTGCCTGGAGTTTCCGGGGACAGATAAACACCGGGGAGCTGTTTTTT. Translating it yields CAWSFRGQINTGELFF.

The CDR3 loop reads CSVEGTSGGLKNIQYF. CDR3 nucleotide sequence: TGCAGCGTTGAGGGGACTAGCGGGGGACTCAAAAACATTCAGTACTTC. V is TRBV29-1 and J is TRBJ2-4; 14 nucleotides match TRBD2. This CDR3 spans 16 amino acids. V trimming: 3 bases; J trimming: 3 bases; junction bases outside the gene matches: 4. The germline CDR1 and CDR2 sequences are SQVTM and ANQGSEA.

This chain links TRBV5-5 with TRBJ2-1, with 9 positions matching TRBD2. The CDR3 is made up of 16 amino acids. Per germline, CDR1 SGHKS and CDR2 YYEKEE (reference sequence). After removal of 3 bases from V and 1 base from J, the junction contained 5 bases not matched to a gene. The DNA of the CDR3 is TGTGCCAGCAGCTCCTCTGGACTAGCGTCCTACAATGAGCAGTTCTTC. Its protein product is CASSSSGLASYNEQFF.

Here the CDR3 reads CASSPFVEGPNTEAFF. DNA for the CDR3: TGTGCCAGCTCACCATTCGTGGAGGGGCCGAACACTGAAGCTTTCTTT. The rearrangement uses TRBV18 and TRBJ1-1; TRBD1 is a possible D gene (5 bases). The CDR3 extends over 16 amino acids. V was trimmed by 2 bases and J by 1 base, leaving 14 bases between them. The germline gives CDR1 KGHSH, CDR2 LQKENI.

The chain employs TRBV28 and TRBJ2-7; 9 bases align to TRBD1. CDR1 and CDR2 (germline): MDHEN, SYDVKM. Trimming took 5 bases from V and 6 from J; bases not matched to a gene: 8. The CDR3 is made up of 14 amino acids. CDR3: CASSGGQGSTEQYF. DNA of the CDR3: TGTGCCAGCAGTGGGGGACAGGGTTCGACCGAGCAGTACTTC.

This chain uses TRBV5-1 with TRBJ2-2, with D unclear. There are 14 residues in the CDR3. V was trimmed by 5 bases and J by 1 base, leaving 9 bases between them. Germline V gene lookup returns CDR1 SGHRS and CDR2 YFSETQ. The CDR3 spells CASRPLGNTGELFF. The CDR3 nucleotides read TGCGCCAGCAGACCCCTGGGGAACACCGGGGAGCTGTTTTTT.

This clone occurred once. J is TRBJ1-4 and V is TRBV15, with D unresolved. V was pared by 5 bases and J by 6 bases, with 7 bases between. Looked up from germline, CDR1 is LNHNV and CDR2 is YYDKDF (reference sequence). The CDR3 loop spans 12 amino acids. For the CDR3, the DNA is TGTGCCACCAGCGTCGGGGATGAAAAACTGTTTTTT. It encodes CATSVGDEKLFF.